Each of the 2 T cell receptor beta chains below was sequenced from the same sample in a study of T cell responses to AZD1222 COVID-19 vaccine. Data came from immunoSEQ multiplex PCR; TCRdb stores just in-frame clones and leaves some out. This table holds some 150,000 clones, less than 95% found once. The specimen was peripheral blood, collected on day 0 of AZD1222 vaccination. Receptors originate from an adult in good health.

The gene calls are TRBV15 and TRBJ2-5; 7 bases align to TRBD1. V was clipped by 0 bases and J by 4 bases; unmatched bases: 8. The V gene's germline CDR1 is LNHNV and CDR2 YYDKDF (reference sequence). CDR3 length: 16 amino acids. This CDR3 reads CATSREGGQRGETQYF. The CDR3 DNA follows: TGTGCCACCAGCAGAGAAGGGGGACAGAGGGGAGAGACCCAGTACTTC. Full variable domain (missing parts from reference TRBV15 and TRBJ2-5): DAMVIQNPRYQVTQFGKPVTLSCSQTLNHNVMYWYQQKSSQAPKLLFHYYDKDFNNEADTPDNFQSRRPNTSFCFLDIRSPGLGDTAMYLCATSREGGQRGETQYFGPGTRLLVL.

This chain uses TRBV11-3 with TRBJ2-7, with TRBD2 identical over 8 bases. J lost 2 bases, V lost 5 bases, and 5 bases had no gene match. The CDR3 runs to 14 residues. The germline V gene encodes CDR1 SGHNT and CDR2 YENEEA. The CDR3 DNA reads TGTGCCAGCAGCCCAAGCGGGGGACCCTACGAGCAGTACTTC. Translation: CASSPSGGPYEQYF.